This T cell receptor (beta chain) was identified in a study of Graves' ophthalmopathy and Graves' hyperthyroidism. Germline V gene sequence: CDR1 MNHNS, CDR2 SASEGT. The CDR3 loop spans 15 amino acids. The V end lost 5 bases, the J end lost 0 bases, and 11 bases lay between the germline ends. RNA transcripts provided the template for amplifying TCR beta CDR3 regions. First-round RT-PCR relied on HTBI primers, and a second-round multiplex PCR came next. TCRdb reprocessed the multiplex PCR reads via MiXCR and lists one record per CDR3 protein. The table shows roughly 160,000 distinct CDR3 sequences, with approximately 40% occurring only once. CAS ≥3, NOSPECS ≥4, moderate-to-severe activity and duration under 3 months marked donors with ophthalmopathy. Each diagnosis was determined on the basis of clinical symptoms, serum thyroxine, TRAb, thyroid ultrasound and orbital computed tomography. This clonotype was seen a handful of times. The antigen is not known.

General study points: Clonotypes were expanded in thyroid at above 0.001 frequency, and most also appeared in blood.

The V call is TRBV6-1, the J call TRBJ1-5; a weak D match, TRBD1 (6 bases). The TCR was taken from a man aged 25 to 40 with Graves' ophthalmopathy. The material sequenced was peripheral blood. CDR3 residues: CASSRTDNSNQPQHF. The CDR3, as DNA: TGTGCCAGCAGTCGGACAGATAATAGCAATCAGCCCCAGCATTTT.